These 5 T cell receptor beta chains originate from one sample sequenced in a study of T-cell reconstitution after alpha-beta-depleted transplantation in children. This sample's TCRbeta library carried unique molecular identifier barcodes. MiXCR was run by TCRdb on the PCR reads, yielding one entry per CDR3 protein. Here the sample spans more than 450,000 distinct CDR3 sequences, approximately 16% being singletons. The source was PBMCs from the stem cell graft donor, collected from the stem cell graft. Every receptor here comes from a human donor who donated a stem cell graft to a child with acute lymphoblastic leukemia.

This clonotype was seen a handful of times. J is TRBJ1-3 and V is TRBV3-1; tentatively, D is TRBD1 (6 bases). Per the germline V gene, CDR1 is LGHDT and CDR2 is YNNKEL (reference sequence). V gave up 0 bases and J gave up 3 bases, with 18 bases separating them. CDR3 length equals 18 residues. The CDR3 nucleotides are TGTGCCAGCAGCCAAGATCGCAAAACAGGGCAATTTGGAAACACCATATATTTT. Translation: CASSQDRKTGQFGNTIYF.

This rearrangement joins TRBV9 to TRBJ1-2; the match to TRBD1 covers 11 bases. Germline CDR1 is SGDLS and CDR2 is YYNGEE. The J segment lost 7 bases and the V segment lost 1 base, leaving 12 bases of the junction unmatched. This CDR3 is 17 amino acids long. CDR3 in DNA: TGTGCCAGCAGCGTACCAACCCAGGGACAGGGGGGGTCTGGCTACACCTTC. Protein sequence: CASSVPTQGQGGSGYTF.

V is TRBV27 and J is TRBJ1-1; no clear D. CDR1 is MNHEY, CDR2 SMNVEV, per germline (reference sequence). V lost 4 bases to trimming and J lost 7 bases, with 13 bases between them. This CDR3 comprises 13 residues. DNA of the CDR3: TGTGCCAGCAGTTACTACGCGGGCGGTGAAGCTTTCTTT. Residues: CASSYYAGGEAFF.

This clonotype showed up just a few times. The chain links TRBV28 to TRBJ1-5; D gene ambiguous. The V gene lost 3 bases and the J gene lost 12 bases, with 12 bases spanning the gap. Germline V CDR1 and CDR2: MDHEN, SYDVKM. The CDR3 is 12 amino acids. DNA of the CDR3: TGTGCCAGCAGTTTTCTCCTTGTTTACCAGCATTTT. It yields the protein CASSFLLVYQHF. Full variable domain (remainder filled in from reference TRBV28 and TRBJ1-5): DVKVTQSSRYLVKRTGEKVFLECVQDMDHENMFWYRQDPGLGLRLIYFSYDVKMKEKGDIPEGYSVSREKKERFSLILESASTNQTSMYLCASSFLLVYQHFGDGTRLSIL.

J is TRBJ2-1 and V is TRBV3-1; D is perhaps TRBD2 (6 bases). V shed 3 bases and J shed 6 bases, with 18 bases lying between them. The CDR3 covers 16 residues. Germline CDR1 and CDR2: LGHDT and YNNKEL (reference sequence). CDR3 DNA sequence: TGTGCCAGCAGCCAGCTTATTAGCGGAATTACCAATGAGCAGTTCTTC. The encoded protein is CASSQLISGITNEQFF.